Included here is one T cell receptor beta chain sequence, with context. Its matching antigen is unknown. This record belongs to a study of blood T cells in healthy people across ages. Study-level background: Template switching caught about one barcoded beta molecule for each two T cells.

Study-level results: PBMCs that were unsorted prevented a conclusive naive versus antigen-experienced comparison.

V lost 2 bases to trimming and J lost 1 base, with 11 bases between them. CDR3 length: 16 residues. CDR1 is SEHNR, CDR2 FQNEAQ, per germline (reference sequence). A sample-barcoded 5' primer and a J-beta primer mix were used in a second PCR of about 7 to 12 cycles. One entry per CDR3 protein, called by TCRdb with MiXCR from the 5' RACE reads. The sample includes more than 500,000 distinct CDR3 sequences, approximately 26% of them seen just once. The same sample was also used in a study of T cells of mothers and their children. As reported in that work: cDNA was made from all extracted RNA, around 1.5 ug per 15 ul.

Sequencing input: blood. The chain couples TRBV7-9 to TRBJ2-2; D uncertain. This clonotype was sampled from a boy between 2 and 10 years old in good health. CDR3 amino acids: CASSLSLGQNTGELFF. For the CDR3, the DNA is TGTGCCAGCAGCTTAAGCCTTGGGCAGAACACCGGGGAGCTGTTTTTT.